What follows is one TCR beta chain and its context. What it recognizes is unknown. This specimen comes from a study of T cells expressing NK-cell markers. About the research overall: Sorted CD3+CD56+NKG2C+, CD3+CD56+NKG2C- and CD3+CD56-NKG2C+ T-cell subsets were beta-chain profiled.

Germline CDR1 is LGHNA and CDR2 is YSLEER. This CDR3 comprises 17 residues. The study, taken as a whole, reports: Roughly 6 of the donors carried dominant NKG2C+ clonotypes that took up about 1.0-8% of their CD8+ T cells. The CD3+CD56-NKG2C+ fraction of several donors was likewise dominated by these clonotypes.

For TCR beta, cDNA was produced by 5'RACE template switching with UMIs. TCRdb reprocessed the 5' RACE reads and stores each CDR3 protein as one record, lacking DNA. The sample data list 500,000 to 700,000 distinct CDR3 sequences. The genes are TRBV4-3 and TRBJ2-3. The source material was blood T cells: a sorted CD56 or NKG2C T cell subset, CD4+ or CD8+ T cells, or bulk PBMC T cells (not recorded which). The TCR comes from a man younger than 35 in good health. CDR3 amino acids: CASSQDVRPGSTDTQYF.